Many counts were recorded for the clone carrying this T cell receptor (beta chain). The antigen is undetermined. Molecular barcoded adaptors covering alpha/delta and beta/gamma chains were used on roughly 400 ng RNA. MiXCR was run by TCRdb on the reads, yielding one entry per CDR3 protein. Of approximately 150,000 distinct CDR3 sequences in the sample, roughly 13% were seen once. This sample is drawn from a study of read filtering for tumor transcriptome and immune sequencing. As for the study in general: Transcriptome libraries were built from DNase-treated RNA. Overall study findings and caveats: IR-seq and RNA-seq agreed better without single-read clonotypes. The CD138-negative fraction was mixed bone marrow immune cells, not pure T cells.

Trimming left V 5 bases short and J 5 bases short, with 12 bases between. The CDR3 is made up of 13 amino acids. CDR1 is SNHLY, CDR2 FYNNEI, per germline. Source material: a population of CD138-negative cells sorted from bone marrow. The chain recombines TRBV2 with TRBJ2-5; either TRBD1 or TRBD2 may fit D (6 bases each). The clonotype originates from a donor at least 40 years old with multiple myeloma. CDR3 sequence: CASSKQGLETQYF. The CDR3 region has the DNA TGTGCCAGCAGTAAACAGGGACTGGAGACCCAGTACTTC.